These 10 T cell receptor beta chains were sequenced from one sample in a study of T cell repertoires in cytomegalovirus infection. TCRdb itself ran the reads through MiXCR, one entry per CDR3 protein. The sample records under 850,000 distinct CDR3 sequences, 30% to 40% being singletons. Antigens of these TCRs are unknown. Sample: cultured PBMCs, taken from culture after CMV antigen stimulation. The receptors were sampled from a human donor in good health (CMV status not recorded). Some clones in this sample may be carry-over from other donors' samples.

This clonotype was observed a single time. This rearrangement joins TRBV19 to TRBJ1-5; 11 bases line up with TRBD1. V was pared by 5 bases and J by 3 bases, with 6 bases of the junction left unmatched. Germline values: CDR1 LNHDA, CDR2 SQIVND (reference sequence). This CDR3 is built from 16 residues. The CDR3 is CASSPRTGGFNQPQHF. DNA for the CDR3: TGTGCCAGTAGTCCCCGGACAGGGGGCTTCAATCAGCCCCAGCATTTT.

The chain employs TRBV7-6 and TRBJ2-1; D remains ambiguous. V gave up 0 bases and J gave up 10 bases, with 16 bases separating them. In germline, CDR1 is SGHVS, CDR2 FNYEAQ. This CDR3 has 15 residues. The CDR3 reads CASSLAHLEDTEQFF. The CDR3, as DNA: TGTGCCAGCAGCTTAGCCCATTTGGAAGACACCGAGCAGTTCTTC.

V and J are TRBV7-2 and TRBJ2-2, with 7 bases aligning to TRBD1. CDR1 is SGHTA and CDR2 is FQGNSA in the germline V gene. V lost 2 bases to trimming and J lost 8 bases; unmatched junction nucleotides: 11. This CDR3 is built from 16 residues. CDR3 region: CASSLLLLTGVGELFF. As DNA, the CDR3 is TGTGCCAGCAGCTTACTTCTCCTAACAGGGGTAGGGGAGCTGTTTTTT.

Only one count was recorded for this clonotype. The rearrangement joins TRBV20-1 to TRBJ2-3; 14 bases fit TRBD2. Trimming took 6 bases from V and 2 from J; bases not matched to a gene: 7. Looked up from germline, CDR1 is DFQATT and CDR2 is SNEGSKA (reference sequence). The CDR3 is 16 residues long. In nucleotides, the CDR3 is TGCAGTGCCTCTCCGGGACTAGCGGGGGCCACAGATACGCAGTATTTT. The encoded protein is CSASPGLAGATDTQYF.

V gene TRBV4-1 combines with J gene TRBJ2-5; a weak D match, TRBD2 (5 bases). The germline V and J ends were trimmed by 1 base and 1 base, with 10 bases remaining between them. The CDR3 consists of 15 residues. From germline, CDR1 is MGHRA and CDR2 YSYEKL. CDR3 bases: TGCGCCAGCAGCCAAGTCGGACTCGTCCAAGAGACCCAGTACTTC. This translates into CASSQVGLVQETQYF.

The chain employs TRBV4-2 and TRBJ1-1; TRBD1 agrees at 7 bases. This CDR3 region has 14 residues. Germline V lookup: CDR1 LGHNA, CDR2 YNFKEQ. V dropped 2 bases and J dropped 1; count of bases not matched to a gene: 1. The CDR3 DNA follows: TGTGCCAGCAGCCAACCAGGGGGGAACACTGAAGCTTTCTTT. Translating it yields CASSQPGGNTEAFF.

This clonotype turned up a few times. The rearrangement joins TRBV20-1 to TRBJ2-3, with TRBD2 as a possible D gene (5 bases). This CDR3 is 14 amino acids long. The V gene's germline CDR1 is DFQATT and CDR2 SNEGSKA (reference sequence). Trimming left V 8 bases short and J 3 bases short, with 18 bases between. This chain's CDR3 is CSKREIGVTDTQYF. Written as DNA, the CDR3 is TGCAGTAAAAGGGAGATTGGGGTTACAGATACGCAGTATTTT.

The chain uses TRBV11-2 and TRBJ2-6, with 7 positions matching TRBD1. CDR3 size: 18 residues. Germline V gene sequence: CDR1 SGHAT, CDR2 FQNNGV. The V and J ends lost 0 bases and 1 base, in that order; junction bases with no gene match: 6. The CDR3 region has the DNA TGTGCCAGCAGCTTAGATAGCAGGGGGTCGTCTGGGGCCAACGTCCTGACTTTC. Translated, it gives CASSLDSRGSSGANVLTF.

The chain couples TRBV6-5 to TRBJ1-1, with D unresolved. Germline values: CDR1 MNHEY, CDR2 SVGAGI. V was clipped by 1 base and J by 3 bases, with 6 bases between them. The CDR3 runs 13 residues. The CDR3 DNA is TGTGCCAGCAGTTACTTGGAGGACACTGAAGCTTTCTTT. Amino acid sequence: CASSYLEDTEAFF.

The rearrangement links TRBV14 to TRBJ2-7, with 11 nucleotides matching TRBD1. V gave up 4 bases and J gave up 0 bases; unmatched junction bases: 8. Germline values: CDR1 SGHDN, CDR2 FVKESK. This CDR3 comprises 17 residues. CDR3 region: CASSRWTGGTSSYEQYF. The CDR3 DNA reads as TGTGCCAGCAGCCGATGGACAGGGGGCACAAGCTCCTACGAGCAGTACTTC.